This paragraph covers one T cell receptor beta chain sequence. What it binds is not known. Germline V gene lookup returns CDR1 DFQATT and CDR2 SNEGSKA (reference sequence). CDR3 length equals 14 residues. Trimming cost V 5 bases and J 4 bases; bases outside gene matches: 10. CD25-based Treg depletion was applied to purified naive CD4+ T cells. Study-level points and caveats: Tumor memory CD4+ T cell TCR gene usage clustered with blood and lymph node memory CD4+ cells and lymph node naive CD4+ cells. The larger cohort examined one V-J beta rearrangement, not whole repertoires.

Full-length variable regions came from constant-region reverse primers plus semi-nested Nested Universal Primer A PCR. TCRdb re-called the 5' RACE reads with MiXCR, one entry per CDR3 protein. The sample shows over 8,000 distinct CDR3 sequences, roughly two thirds of them seen only once. What was sequenced was tumor-infiltrating naive CD4+ T cells sorted from the breast tumor. Subset reported: naive CD4+ T cells, CD4+CD45RA+CD25-. The chain employs TRBV20-1 and TRBJ2-7; 8 bases match TRBD2. This clonotype was sampled from a female donor with breast cancer. The CDR3, as DNA: TGCAGTGCTGGGATTAGCGGGAATGAGTACGAGCAGTACTTC. Amino acid sequence: CSAGISGNEYEQYF.